This T cell receptor (beta chain) derives from a study of T cells in Graves' hyperthyroidism and ophthalmopathy. This clonotype showed up many times. CDR1 is SNHLY, CDR2 FYNNEI, per germline. This CDR3 contains 15 residues. The V and J ends lost 2 bases and 10 bases respectively, with 15 bases between them. The TCR beta CDR3 regions underwent amplification using RNA transcripts as the source. With the HTBI primer set, the TCR CDR3 went through a first round of RT-PCR. In TCRdb, the multiplex PCR reads were re-called with MiXCR into one record per CDR3 protein. Among about 740,000 distinct CDR3 sequences listed, 14% were seen once.

The genes are TRBV2 and TRBJ1-6; tentatively, D is TRBD1 (5 bases). The TCR originated in a woman between 18 and 29 years old with Graves' hyperthyroidism. Specimen: blood. CDR3 in amino acids: CASSESSWDRSPLHF. CDR3 DNA: TGTGCCAGCAGTGAATCTAGCTGGGACCGATCACCCCTCCACTTT.